The 30 T cell receptor beta chains below were found in one sample sequenced in a study of T cell responses to AZD1222 COVID-19 vaccine. Profiled with immunoSEQ multiplex PCR; TCRdb holds only in-frame clones, not every one. The table shows 150,000 to 170,000 clones, with 86% occurring only once. The sequencing here drew on peripheral blood, taken on day 0 of MenACWY control vaccination. The receptor set was obtained from an adult in good health.

The chain joins TRBV28 to TRBJ2-2; TRBD2 agrees at 7 bases. Germline V CDR1 and CDR2: MDHEN, SYDVKM. The V gene end was trimmed by 6 bases and the J gene end by 0 bases; junction bases not matched to a gene: 16. The CDR3 runs to 19 residues. CDR3 sequence (DNA): TGTGCCAGCAGATTTCACGGGCTTGGTGGGACTACGAACACCGGGGAGCTGTTTTTT. This codes for CASRFHGLGGTTNTGELFF.

The chain uses TRBV3-1 (or the pseudogene TRBV3-2) and TRBJ2-2, with a tentative D call TRBD2 (5 bases). The V gene lost 10 bases and the J gene lost 3 bases, with 6 bases spanning the gap. The CDR3 runs to 11 residues. The V gene's germline CDR1 is LGHDT and CDR2 YNNKEL (reference sequence). The CDR3 bases are TGTGCCATCGGGGACACCGGGGAGCTGTTTTTT. Residues: CAIGDTGELFF.

This chain connects TRBV7-2 to TRBJ2-3, with 9 bases aligning to TRBD2. Germline CDR1 and CDR2: SGHTA and FQGNSA. The junction had 3 bases not matched to a gene; V was cut back by 1 base and J by 4 bases. The CDR3 runs to 15 residues. In DNA, the CDR3 is TGTGCCAGCAGCTTAGTGGCGGGGGGGTCAGATACGCAGTATTTT. Translated: CASSLVAGGSDTQYF. The full variable domain, completed using reference TRBV7-2 and TRBJ2-3, is GAGVSQSPSNKVTEKGKDVELRCDPISGHTALYWYRQSLGQGLEFLIYFQGNSAPDKSGLPSDRFSAERTGGSVSTLTIQRTQQEDSAVYLCASSLVAGGSDTQYFGPGTRLTVL.

The chain uses TRBV3-1 (or the pseudogene TRBV3-2) and TRBJ2-7, with 7 bases identical to TRBD2. Germline loops: CDR1 LGHDT, CDR2 YNNKEL (reference sequence). CDR3 size: 15 residues. With 1 base clipped from V and 0 bases from J, the junction kept 3 bases outside the gene matches. CDR3 region: CASSQGRGSSYEQYF. The DNA for the CDR3 is TGTGCCAGCAGCCAAGGGCGGGGGAGCTCCTACGAGCAGTACTTC.

The rearrangement uses TRBV6-2 or TRBV6-3 and TRBJ2-5; 8 nucleotides match TRBD2. The CDR3 runs 15 residues. Germline V CDR1 and CDR2: MNHEY, SVGEGT. The J segment lost 4 bases and the V segment lost 5 bases, leaving 9 bases of the junction unmatched. The CDR3 region is CASSANREGGETQYF. DNA for the CDR3: TGTGCCAGCAGTGCGAATCGGGAGGGAGGAGAGACCCAGTACTTC.

The chain combines TRBV19 with TRBJ1-5; tentative D call: TRBD1 (5 bases). Trimming left V 3 bases short and J 3 bases short, with 9 bases between. Germline lookup yields CDR1 LNHDA and CDR2 SQIVND (reference sequence). The CDR3 sequence is 14 residues long. The CDR3 DNA is TGTGCCAGTAGTATCGGGGACTACAATCAGCCCCAGCATTTT. It encodes CASSIGDYNQPQHF.

This rearrangement joins TRBV7-9 to TRBJ1-4; unclear D gene. V was shortened by 4 bases and J by 4 bases, with 4 bases between the two germline ends. There are 12 residues in the CDR3. Germline V CDR1 and CDR2: SEHNR, FQNEAQ (reference sequence). The CDR3 sequence is CASSWGNEKLFF. In DNA, the CDR3 is TGTGCCAGCAGCTGGGGTAATGAAAAACTGTTTTTT.

In this sample, this clone turned up a few times. The rearrangement uses TRBV9 and TRBJ1-5, with a weak D call TRBD1 (5 bases). V lost 3 bases and J lost 8, with 9 bases in between. The CDR3 is 12 residues long. The germline V gene has CDR1 SGDLS and CDR2 YYNGEE. The CDR3 loop reads CASSDGAKPQHF. CDR3 bases: TGTGCCAGCAGCGACGGGGCGAAGCCCCAGCATTTT.

The J gene is TRBJ2-7, the V gene TRBV9; either TRBD1 or TRBD2 may supply D (5 bases each). This CDR3 region has 13 residues. The V gene lost 2 bases and the J gene lost 5 bases, with 11 bases spanning the gap. CDR1 and CDR2 from the germline V gene are SGDLS and YYNGEE. The CDR3 DNA reads TGTGCCAGCAGCGTCCGGGACGGGGACGAGCAGTACTTC. This encodes CASSVRDGDEQYF. The full variable domain, completed using reference TRBV9 and TRBJ2-7, is DSGVTQTPKHLITATGQRVTLRCSPRSGDLSVYWYQQSLDQGLQFLIQYYNGEERAKGNILERFSAQQFPDLHSELNLSSLELGDSALYFCASSVRDGDEQYFGPGTRLTVT.

This sequence joins TRBV5-6 and TRBJ2-1; possible D gene TRBD2, 6 bases. The CDR3 is 12 amino acids. Germline CDR1 is SGHDT and CDR2 is YYEEEE. V was shortened by 4 bases and J by 10 bases, with 12 bases between the two germline ends. In DNA form, the CDR3 reads TGTGCCAGCAGCCACCCCCGGGGGGAGCAGTTCTTC. Amino acid sequence: CASSHPRGEQFF.

J is TRBJ2-5 and V is TRBV2, with D maybe TRBD1 (7 bases). Germline CDR1 SNHLY, CDR2 FYNNEI. CDR3 length: 15 residues. Deletions cut 4 bases from V and 2 bases from J, with 14 bases between. This CDR3 is CASSVSRGEQETQYF. CDR3 bases: TGTGCCAGCAGTGTAAGCAGGGGGGAACAAGAGACCCAGTACTTC.

This clone was seen once. The CDR3 region is CASSSGTGTEQYF. The DNA for the CDR3 is TGTGCCAGTAGTTCCGGGACAGGGACCGAGCAGTACTTC. The chain recombines TRBV19 with TRBJ2-7; 9 nucleotides match TRBD1. Germline CDR1 and CDR2: LNHDA and SQIVND (reference sequence). This CDR3 spans 13 amino acids. Trimming cost V 5 bases and J 6 bases; bases outside gene matches: 5.

The V gene is TRBV28, the J gene TRBJ2-1, with D unclear. V shed 5 bases and J shed 0 bases, with 11 bases lying between them. Germline values: CDR1 MDHEN, CDR2 SYDVKM. The CDR3 is made up of 15 amino acids. This CDR3 reads CASSPTLSSYNEQFF. The DNA for the CDR3 is TGTGCCAGCAGTCCGACCTTAAGCTCCTACAATGAGCAGTTCTTC.

The chain combines TRBV5-1 with TRBJ1-2; 11 bases line up with TRBD1. With 2 bases clipped from V and 8 bases from J, the junction kept 5 bases outside the gene matches. Germline values: CDR1 SGHRS, CDR2 YFSETQ. CDR3 length: 14 residues. This chain's CDR3 is CASSFGQGADGYTF. The CDR3, as DNA: TGCGCCAGCAGCTTCGGACAGGGGGCGGACGGCTACACCTTC.

The genes are TRBV19 and TRBJ2-7, with 9 bases fitting TRBD2. Trimming removed 9 bases from V and 3 bases from J; junction bases left unmatched: 6. The CDR3 consists of 13 residues. Germline CDR1 reads LNHDA; CDR2 reads SQIVND (reference sequence). In nucleotides, the CDR3 is TGTGCCAGAGGAGCGGGAGGATACTACGAGCAGTACTTC. Its protein product is CARGAGGYYEQYF.

This sequence joins TRBV15 and TRBJ1-1; TRBD1 is a possible D gene (5 bases). Trimming removed 4 bases at V and 2 bases at J, with 14 bases between. The germline V gene encodes CDR1 LNHNV and CDR2 YYDKDF (reference sequence). The CDR3 loop spans 15 amino acids. This CDR3 reads CATSKRDGKNTEAFF. The CDR3 DNA reads TGTGCCACCAGCAAAAGGGACGGAAAAAACACTGAAGCTTTCTTT.

V is TRBV7-6 and J is TRBJ2-2; TRBD1 agrees at 8 bases. Germline V gives CDR1 SGHVS, CDR2 FNYEAQ. With V trimmed by 5 bases and J by 4 bases, 3 bases remained unmatched. The CDR3 spans 14 residues. For the CDR3, the DNA is TGTGCCAGCAGCACGACAGGGGTCACCGGGGAGCTGTTTTTT. It is translated as CASSTTGVTGELFF.

The gene calls are TRBV6-5 and TRBJ2-2; no reliable D call. Germline CDR1 and CDR2: MNHEY and SVGAGI. Trimming took 0 bases from V and 7 from J, leaving 6 bases between them. There are 13 residues in the CDR3. The CDR3 protein is CASSYSRGGELFF. The CDR3 DNA follows: TGTGCCAGCAGTTACTCCCGTGGCGGGGAGCTGTTTTTT.

The chain links TRBV6-2 or TRBV6-3 to TRBJ1-5, with D possibly matching TRBD1 (6 bases). The ends were cut back, 5 bases at V and 4 bases at J, with 12 bases in the middle. The length of the CDR3 is 14 residues. Germline lookup yields CDR1 MNHEY and CDR2 SVGEGT. The CDR3, as DNA: TGTGCCAGCAGTGGCAGGGGTATGAATCAGCCCCAGCATTTT. This translates into CASSGRGMNQPQHF.

This chain joins TRBV12-3 or TRBV12-4 and TRBJ2-2; D remains ambiguous. This CDR3 is built from 12 residues. Trimming took off 2 bases at V and 7 bases at J, with 5 bases between the two ends. CDR3: CASSLHGGELFF. DNA for the CDR3: TGTGCCAGCAGTTTACATGGCGGGGAGCTGTTTTTT.

This clone showed up just once. The chain couples TRBV7-2 to TRBJ2-3; 9 nucleotides agree with TRBD2. With V trimmed by 2 bases and J by 2 bases, 5 bases remained unmatched. Germline-derived CDR1 and CDR2 are SGHTA and FQGNSA. This CDR3 contains 16 residues. The CDR3 here is CASSLQAGGITDTQYF. The CDR3 DNA reads as TGTGCCAGCAGCTTACAAGCGGGAGGAATCACAGATACGCAGTATTTT.

The rearrangement links TRBV7-8 to TRBJ1-6; 12 nucleotides line up with TRBD1. The CDR3 contains 19 residues. V lost 6 bases, J lost 0 bases, and 9 bases stayed unmatched. CDR1 and CDR2 (germline): SGHVS, FQNEAQ. The CDR3 sequence: CASSEFGTGGFSYNSPLHF. The CDR3 region has the DNA TGTGCCAGCAGTGAATTCGGGACAGGGGGCTTCTCCTATAATTCACCCCTCCACTTT.

The V call is TRBV5-1, the J call TRBJ2-3; D is unclear. Germline-derived CDR1 and CDR2 are SGHRS and YFSETQ. Trimming removed 4 bases from V and 1 base from J, with 16 bases in between. The CDR3 is made up of 16 amino acids. Here the CDR3 reads CASSLLGPGGTDTQYF. The CDR3 DNA follows: TGCGCCAGCAGCCTGTTAGGGCCCGGCGGCACAGATACGCAGTATTTT.

The chain employs TRBV28 and TRBJ2-7; tentatively, D is TRBD2 (5 bases). This CDR3 contains 19 residues. V was trimmed by 3 bases and J by 5 bases, leaving 29 bases between them. The germline CDR1 and CDR2 sequences are MDHEN and SYDVKM. The CDR3: CASSFGRLSRGRRSHEQYV. DNA for the CDR3: TGTGCCAGCAGTTTCGGGCGGCTTAGCCGGGGTCGGCGTTCCCACGAGCAGTACGTC.

The chain recombines TRBV2 with TRBJ1-4; D is unclear. Trimming pared 7 bases from V and 8 bases from J, leaving 5 bases between. This CDR3 spans 10 amino acids. Germline CDR1 and CDR2: SNHLY and FYNNEI. The chain's CDR3 is CASNREKLFF. In nucleotides, the CDR3 is TGTGCCAGCAATCGGGAAAAACTGTTTTTT.

The chain recombines TRBV5-1 with TRBJ2-1, with 10 bases that match TRBD2. V lost 2 bases and J lost 3; bases outside the gene matches: 14. The length of the CDR3 is 19 residues. Germline CDR1 is SGHRS and CDR2 is YFSETQ. The CDR3: CASSFSGGIKRGGYNEQFF. The CDR3 DNA follows: TGCGCCAGCAGCTTTAGCGGGGGGATTAAAAGAGGTGGCTACAATGAGCAGTTCTTC.

The rearrangement joins TRBV10-3 to TRBJ1-5, with TRBD1 identical over 9 bases. CDR3 length: 14 residues. V shed 2 bases and J 5 bases; nucleotides not matched to a gene: 1. Germline values: CDR1 ENHRY, CDR2 SYGVKD. For the CDR3, the DNA is TGTGCCATCAGTGAGGACAGGGGGGATCAGCCCCAGCATTTT. This codes for CAISEDRGDQPQHF.

CDR3 DNA sequence: TGTGCTAGTGGTTTGTATTCCGGGGAGCTGTTTTTT. As protein: CASGLYSGELFF. This chain links TRBV12-5 with TRBJ2-2; D is ambiguous. Trimming cost V 2 bases and J 6 bases, with 4 bases left between them. The CDR3 extends over 12 amino acids. The germline V gene encodes CDR1 LGHNT and CDR2 FRNRAP.

V and J are TRBV29-1 and TRBJ2-7; no definite D call. V lost 6 bases to trimming and J lost 6 bases, with 15 bases between them. The CDR3 covers 12 residues. From germline, CDR1 is SQVTM and CDR2 ANQGSEA. CDR3: CSVPIVPTEQYF. DNA of the CDR3: TGCAGCGTCCCGATCGTCCCGACCGAGCAGTACTTC.

The rearrangement uses TRBV13 and TRBJ2-3, with 7 nucleotides matching TRBD2. Germline CDR1 and CDR2: PRHDT and FYEKMQ (reference sequence). The CDR3 covers 13 residues. With V trimmed by 5 bases and J by 8 bases, 7 bases remained unmatched. The CDR3 is CASSPRGGGTQYF. DNA for the CDR3: TGTGCCAGCAGCCCTCGTGGGGGGGGTACGCAGTATTTT.